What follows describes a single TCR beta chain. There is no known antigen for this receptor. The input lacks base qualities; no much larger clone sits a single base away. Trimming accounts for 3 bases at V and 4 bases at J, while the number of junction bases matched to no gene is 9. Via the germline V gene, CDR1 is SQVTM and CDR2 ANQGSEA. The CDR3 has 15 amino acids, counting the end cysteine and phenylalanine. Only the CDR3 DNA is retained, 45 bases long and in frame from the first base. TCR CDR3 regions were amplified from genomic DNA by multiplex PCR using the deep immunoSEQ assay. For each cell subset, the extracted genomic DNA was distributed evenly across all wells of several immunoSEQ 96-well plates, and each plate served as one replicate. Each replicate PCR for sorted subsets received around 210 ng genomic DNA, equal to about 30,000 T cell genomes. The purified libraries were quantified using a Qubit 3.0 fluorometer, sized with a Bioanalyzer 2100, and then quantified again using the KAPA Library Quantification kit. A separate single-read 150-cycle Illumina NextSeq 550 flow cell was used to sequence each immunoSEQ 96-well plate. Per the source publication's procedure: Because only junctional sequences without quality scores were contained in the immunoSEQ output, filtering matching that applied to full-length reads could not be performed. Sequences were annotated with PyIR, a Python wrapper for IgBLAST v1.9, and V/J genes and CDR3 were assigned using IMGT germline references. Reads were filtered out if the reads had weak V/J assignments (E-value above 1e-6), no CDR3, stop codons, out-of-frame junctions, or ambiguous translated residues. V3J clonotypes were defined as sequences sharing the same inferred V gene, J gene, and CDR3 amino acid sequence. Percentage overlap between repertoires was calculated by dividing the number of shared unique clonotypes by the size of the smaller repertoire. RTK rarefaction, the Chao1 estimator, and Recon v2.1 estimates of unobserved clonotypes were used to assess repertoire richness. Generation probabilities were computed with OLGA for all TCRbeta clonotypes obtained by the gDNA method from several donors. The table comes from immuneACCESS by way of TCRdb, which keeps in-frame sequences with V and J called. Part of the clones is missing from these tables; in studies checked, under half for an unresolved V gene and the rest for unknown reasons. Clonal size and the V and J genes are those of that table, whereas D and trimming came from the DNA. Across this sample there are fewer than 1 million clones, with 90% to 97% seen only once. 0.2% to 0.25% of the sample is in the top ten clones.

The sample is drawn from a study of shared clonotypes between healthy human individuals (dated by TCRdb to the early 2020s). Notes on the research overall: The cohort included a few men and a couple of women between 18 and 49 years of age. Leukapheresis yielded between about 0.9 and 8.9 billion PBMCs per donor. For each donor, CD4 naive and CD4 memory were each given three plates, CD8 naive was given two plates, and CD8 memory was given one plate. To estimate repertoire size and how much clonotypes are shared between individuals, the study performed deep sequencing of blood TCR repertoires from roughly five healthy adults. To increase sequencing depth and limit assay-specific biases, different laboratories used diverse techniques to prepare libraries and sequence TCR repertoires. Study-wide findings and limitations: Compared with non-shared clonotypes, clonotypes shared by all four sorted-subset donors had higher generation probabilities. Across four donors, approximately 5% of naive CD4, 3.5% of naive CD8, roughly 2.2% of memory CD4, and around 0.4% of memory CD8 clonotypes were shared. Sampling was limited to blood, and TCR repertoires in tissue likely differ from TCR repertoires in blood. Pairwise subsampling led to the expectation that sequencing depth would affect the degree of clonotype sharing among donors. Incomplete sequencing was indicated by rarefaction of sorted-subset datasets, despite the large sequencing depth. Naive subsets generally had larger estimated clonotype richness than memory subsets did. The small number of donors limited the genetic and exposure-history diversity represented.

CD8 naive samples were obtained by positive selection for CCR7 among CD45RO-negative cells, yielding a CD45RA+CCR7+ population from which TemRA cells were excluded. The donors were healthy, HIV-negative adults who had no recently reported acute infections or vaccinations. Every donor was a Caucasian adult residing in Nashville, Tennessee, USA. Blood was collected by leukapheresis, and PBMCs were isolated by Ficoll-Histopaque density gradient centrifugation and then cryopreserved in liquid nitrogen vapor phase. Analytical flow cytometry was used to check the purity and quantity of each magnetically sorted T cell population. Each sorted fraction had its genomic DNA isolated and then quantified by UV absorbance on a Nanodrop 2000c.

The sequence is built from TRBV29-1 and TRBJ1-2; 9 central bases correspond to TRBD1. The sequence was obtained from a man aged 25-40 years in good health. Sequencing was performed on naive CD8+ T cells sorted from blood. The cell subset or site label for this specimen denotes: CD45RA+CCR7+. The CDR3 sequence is CSVEVLQGAGYGYTF. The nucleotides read TGCAGCGTTGAGGTCCTACAGGGGGCCGGCTATGGCTACACCTTC. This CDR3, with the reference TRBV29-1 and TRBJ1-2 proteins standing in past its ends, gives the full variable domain SAVISQKPSRDICQRGTSLTIQCQVDSQVTMMFWYRQQPGQSLTLIATANQGSEATYESGFVIDKFPISRPNLTFSTLTVSNMSPEDSSIYLCSVEVLQGAGYGYTFGSGTRLTVV.